Reported below is one T cell receptor (beta chain). This entry belongs to a study of cytomegalovirus exposure and HLA in healthy donors. The CDR3 length is 12 residues. In germline, CDR1 is GTSNPN, CDR2 SVGIG (reference sequence). This table comes from immunoSEQ multiplex PCR, and its TCRdb copy is limited to in-frame clones, with some not included. This table holds around 70,000 clones, over 85% found once. The sequence was obtained from a man aged 18 to 30 in good health and CMV-seropositive. Sequencing was performed on PBMCs. V and J are TRBV30 and TRBJ2-1, with TRBD2 matching 9 bases. The CDR3: CAWGREGGEQFF. CDR3 nucleotide sequence: TGTGCGTGGGGGCGGGAGGGCGGTGAGCAGTTCTTC.